Listed below are T cell receptor beta chains from one sample, sequenced in a study of human T cells and chemical hapten exposure. A single record per CDR3 protein comes from TCRdb applying MiXCR to the reads. The table has about 120,000 distinct CDR3 sequences, 8% to 9.5% seen once. Sequenced sample: whole blood. The receptor source for this set is a human donor in good health. Some clones in this sample may be carry-over from other donors' samples. Each CDR3 is given with its conserved first and last residue. D genes are given only for firm matches. Some rows have no size entry. The others give once, few or many, or a class for an expanded clone.

D gene,V gene,clone size,J gene,CDR3 DNA,CDR3 protein
TRBD1,TRBV6-5,few,TRBJ1-6,TGTGCCAGCAGGACAGGGGCAGGATCACCCCTCCACTTT,CASRTGAGSPLHF
-,TRBV10-2,many,TRBJ1-1,TGCGCCAGCAGTGATGGCGGGCGGATGAACACTGAAGCTTTCTTT,CASSDGGRMNTEAFF
-,TRBV29-1,few,TRBJ1-5,TGCAGCGTTCTCTCAGGGAAAGGTCAGCCCCAGCATTTT,CSVLSGKGQPQHF
-,TRBV2,many,TRBJ1-5,TGTGCCAGCAGTGAACTGGTGAACAATCAGCCCCAGCATTTT,CASSELVNNQPQHF
TRBD2,TRBV20-1,-,TRBJ2-1,TGCAGTGCCGCGAGTAGCGGGAGGAAGAGTGAGCAGTTCTTC,CSAASSGRKSEQFF
-,TRBV3-1,many,TRBJ1-2,TGTGCCAGCAGCCTTCAACAGGGATATGGCTACACCTTC,CASSLQQGYGYTF
TRBD1,TRBV3-1,-,TRBJ2-7,TGTGCCAGCAGCTTCCCGGGACAGGGGCTGGTCGAGCAGTACTTC,CASSFPGQGLVEQYF
-,TRBV24-1,many,TRBJ2-7,TGTGCCACCAGTGATTCTCGGGGGTACGAGCAGTACTTC,CATSDSRGYEQYF
-,TRBV4-1,few,TRBJ1-6,TGCGCCAGCAGGCAATTCGGGGGGAATAATTCACCCCTCCACTTT,CASRQFGGNNSPLHF
TRBD2,TRBV6-9,-,TRBJ2-5,TGTGCCAGCAGTTACCCGGGACTAGTCTGTGAGACCCAGTACTTC,CASSYPGLVCETQYF
-,TRBV20-1,-,TRBJ2-2,TGCAGTGCCAGCGACAAGGGGAACACCGGGGAGCTGTTTTTT,CSASDKGNTGELFF
TRBD1,TRBV5-6,-,TRBJ1-2,TGTGCCAGCAGCGTCTATACAGGGGGCGCTGGCTATGGCTACACCTTC,CASSVYTGGAGYGYTF
TRBD1,TRBV6-2/TRBV6-3,many,TRBJ1-1,TGTGCCAGCAGTTACAGTAGGGGGCTGGACACTGAAGCTTTCTTT,CASSYSRGLDTEAFF
-,TRBV6-2/TRBV6-3,-,TRBJ1-6,TGTGCCAGCAGTGACCAGACAGAGAGCTCCTATAATTCACCCCTCCACTTT,CASSDQTESSYNSPLHF
-,TRBV12-5,-,TRBJ2-1,TGTGCTAGTGGCCTGGGAGCGGGCTCCTACAATGAGCAGTTCTTC,CASGLGAGSYNEQFF
TRBD2,TRBV20-1,few,TRBJ2-3,TGCAGTGCTAGAGATCAGGCCAGCGGGAGACCAGATACGCAGTATTTT,CSARDQASGRPDTQYF
-,TRBV12-3/TRBV12-4,few,TRBJ1-4,TGTGCCAGCAGGATCGCACAGGCAACTAATGAAAAACTGTTTTTT,CASRIAQATNEKLFF
TRBD2,TRBV3-1,-,TRBJ2-1,TGTGCCAGCAGCCAAGATGTAGCGGGAGCCTACAATGAGCAGTTCTTC,CASSQDVAGAYNEQFF
TRBD1,TRBV6-5,-,TRBJ2-7,TGTGCCAGCAGTTACACTTGGACAGGGAACGAGCAGTACTTC,CASSYTWTGNEQYF
-,TRBV20-1,few,TRBJ1-5,TGCAGTGCTAGAGATGGTAGGGGGAATCAGCCCCAGCATTTT,CSARDGRGNQPQHF
TRBD2,TRBV3-1,few,TRBJ2-2,TGTGCCAGCAGCCAGGCGGGAGAGGCCGGGGAGCTGTTTTTT,CASSQAGEAGELFF
TRBD1,TRBV15,many,TRBJ1-1,TGTGCCACCAGCGCTCACAGGGGCACTGAAGCTTTCTTT,CATSAHRGTEAFF
-,TRBV29-1,many,TRBJ2-7,TGCAGCGTTGCCCGGACACTTTCCTACGAGCAGTACTTC,CSVARTLSYEQYF
-,TRBV28,many,TRBJ1-6,TGTGCCAGCAGGGATAGCTCCTATAATTCACCCCTCCACTTT,CASRDSSYNSPLHF
-,TRBV18,many,TRBJ1-5,TGTGCCAGCTCACCGGACCCGGGCAATCAGCCCCAGCATTTT,CASSPDPGNQPQHF
-,TRBV4-3,few,TRBJ2-1,TGCGCCAGCAGGGGGGGCGGCGATGAGCAGTTCTTC,CASRGGGDEQFF
-,TRBV19,few,TRBJ2-7,TGTGCCAGTAGTGGGACGGACTACGAGCAGTACTTC,CASSGTDYEQYF
TRBD2,TRBV7-9,few,TRBJ2-3,TGTGCCAGCAGCCAAGACAGATGGCGGGGGGCGGGAGATACGCAGTATTTT,CASSQDRWRGAGDTQYF
TRBD2,TRBV7-9,-,TRBJ2-1,TGTGCCAGCAGCTTAGCGGGGGGGGGTGCCTACAATGAGCAGTTCTTC,CASSLAGGGAYNEQFF